This T cell receptor beta chain was found in a study of T cells in pancreatic ductal adenocarcinoma. No neoadjuvant therapy was given to the selected pancreatic ductal adenocarcinoma patients before their surgery. As for this clone: What it binds is not known.

Study results and caveats: Tumor-versus-blood clonality comparisons may be biased toward lower tumor diversity. No significant tumor-blood clonality difference; means were about 0.1 and 0.065. Tumor samples had fewer productive templates and 7.5 to 9.5-fold fewer unique clonotypes than blood. The resected pancreatic cancer cohort was biased toward the minority with early-stage disease.

Assay: immunoSEQ multiplex PCR; the TCRdb copy retains only in-frame clones and omits some. The sample has tens of thousands of clones, approximately 92% seen once. The source of this sequence is a human donor with pancreatic ductal adenocarcinoma. Sequencing input: PBMCs.

The CDR3 sequence is CASSQVVAGNTEAFF. CDR3 nucleotides: TGCGCCAGCAGCCAAGTAGTGGCGGGAAACACTGAAGCTTTCTTT. The chain carries TRBV4-1 and TRBJ1-1, with unresolved D. Germline V gene sequence: CDR1 MGHRA, CDR2 YSYEKL. The CDR3 is made up of 15 amino acids. V was trimmed by 1 base and J by 2 bases, leaving 11 bases between them.